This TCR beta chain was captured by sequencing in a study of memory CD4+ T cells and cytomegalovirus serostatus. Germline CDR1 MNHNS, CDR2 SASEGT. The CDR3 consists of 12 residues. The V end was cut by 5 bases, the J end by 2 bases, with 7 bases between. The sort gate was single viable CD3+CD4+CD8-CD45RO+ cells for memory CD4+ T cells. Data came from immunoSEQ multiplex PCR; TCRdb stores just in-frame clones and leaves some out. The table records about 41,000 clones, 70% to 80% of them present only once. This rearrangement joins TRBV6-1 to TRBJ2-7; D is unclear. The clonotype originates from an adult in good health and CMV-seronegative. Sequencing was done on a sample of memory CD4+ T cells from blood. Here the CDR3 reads CASSYLAYEQYF. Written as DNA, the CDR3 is TGTGCCAGCAGTTATTTAGCCTACGAGCAGTACTTC.